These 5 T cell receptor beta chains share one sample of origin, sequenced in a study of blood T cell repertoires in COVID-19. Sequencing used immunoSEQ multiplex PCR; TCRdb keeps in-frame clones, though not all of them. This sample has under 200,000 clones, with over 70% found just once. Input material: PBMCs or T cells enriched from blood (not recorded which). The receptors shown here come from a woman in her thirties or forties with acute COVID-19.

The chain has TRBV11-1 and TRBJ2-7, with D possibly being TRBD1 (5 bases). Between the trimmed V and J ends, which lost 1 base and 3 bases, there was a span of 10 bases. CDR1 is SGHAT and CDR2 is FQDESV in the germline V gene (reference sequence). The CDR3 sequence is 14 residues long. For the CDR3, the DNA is TGTGCCAGCAGCTTAGGTCCAGGGATCTACGAGCAGTACGTC. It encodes CASSLGPGIYEQYV.

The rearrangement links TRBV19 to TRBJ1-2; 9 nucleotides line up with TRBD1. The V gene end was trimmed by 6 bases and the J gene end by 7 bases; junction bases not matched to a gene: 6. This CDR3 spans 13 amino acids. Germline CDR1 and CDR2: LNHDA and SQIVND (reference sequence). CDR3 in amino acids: CASSIGTGFGYTF. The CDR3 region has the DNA TGTGCCAGTAGCATCGGGACAGGGTTTGGCTACACCTTC. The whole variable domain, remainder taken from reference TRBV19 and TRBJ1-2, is DGGITQSPKYLFRKEGQNVTLSCEQNLNHDAMYWYRQDPGQGLRLIYYSQIVNDFQKGDIAEGYSVSREKKESFPLTVTSAQKNPTAFYLCASSIGTGFGYTFGSGTRLTVV.

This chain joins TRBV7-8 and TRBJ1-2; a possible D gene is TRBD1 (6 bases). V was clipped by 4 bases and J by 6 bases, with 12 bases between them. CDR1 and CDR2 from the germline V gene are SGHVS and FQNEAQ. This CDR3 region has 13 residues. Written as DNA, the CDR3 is TGTGCCAGCAGCTCCAACAGGGTTCATGGCTACACCTTC. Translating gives CASSSNRVHGYTF.

The DNA of the CDR3 is TGTGCCAGCAGCCGGACTAGCGTACAAGAGACCCAGTACTTC. It translates to CASSRTSVQETQYF. The chain couples TRBV11-1 to TRBJ2-5; 9 nucleotides agree with TRBD2. Germline CDR1 and CDR2: SGHAT and FQDESV (reference sequence). The CDR3 contains 14 residues. V dropped 5 bases and J dropped 2; count of bases not matched to a gene: 3.

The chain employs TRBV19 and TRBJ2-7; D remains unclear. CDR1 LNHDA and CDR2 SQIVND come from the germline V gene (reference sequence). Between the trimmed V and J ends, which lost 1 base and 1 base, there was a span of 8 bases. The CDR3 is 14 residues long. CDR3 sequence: CASSIVAGSYEQYF. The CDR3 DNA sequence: TGTGCCAGTAGTATAGTGGCAGGTTCCTACGAGCAGTACTTC.